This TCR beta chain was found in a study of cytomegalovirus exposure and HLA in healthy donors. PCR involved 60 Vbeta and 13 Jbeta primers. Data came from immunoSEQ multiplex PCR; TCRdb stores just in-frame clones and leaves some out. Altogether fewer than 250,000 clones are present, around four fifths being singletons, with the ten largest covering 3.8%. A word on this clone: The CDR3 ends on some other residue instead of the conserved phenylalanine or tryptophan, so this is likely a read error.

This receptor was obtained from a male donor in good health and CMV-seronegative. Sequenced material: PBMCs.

The CDR3 sequence is CASSLAGLYEQYL. In DNA, the CDR3 is TGTGCCAGCAGCTTAGCAGGACTCTACGAGCAGTACCTC. This chain uses TRBV7-2 with TRBJ2-7; weak D call: TRBD2 (5 bases). Trimming took off 0 bases at V and 3 bases at J, with 6 bases between the two ends. Germline V lookup: CDR1 SGHTA, CDR2 FQGNSA. This CDR3 has 13 residues.